One sample yielded the 23 T cell receptor beta chains listed below, sequenced in a study of CD8 T cells in ankylosing spondylitis. TCRdb analysed the 5' RACE reads with MiXCR anew, one entry per CDR3 protein. The sample includes almost 30,000 distinct CDR3 sequences, roughly 5.3% of them seen just once. Sequencing used blood, either unsorted or a sorted T cell fraction (not recorded which). Receptors originate from a female donor with ankylosing spondylitis or in good health (not recorded which).

This clonotype was seen more than once but under ten times. The chain is built from TRBV9 and TRBJ2-3; no clear D. Trimming pared 0 bases from V and 2 bases from J, leaving 10 bases between. The germline V gene has CDR1 SGDLS and CDR2 YYNGEE. This CDR3 region has 15 residues. As DNA, the CDR3 is TGTGCCAGCAGCGTAGTCTCGACGGCCACAGATACGCAGTATTTT. The encoded protein is CASSVVSTATDTQYF.

In its sample, this clonotype was seen many times. This chain joins TRBV9 and TRBJ2-2; 8 bases agree with TRBD1. V lost 5 bases to trimming and J lost 3 bases; unmatched junction nucleotides: 3. The germline gives CDR1 SGDLS, CDR2 YYNGEE. CDR3 length: 14 residues. The CDR3 DNA sequence: TGTGCCAGCAGTCAGACAGGGGACACCGGGGAGCTGTTTTTT. Translation: CASSQTGDTGELFF.

The sample holds many counts of this clonotype. The J gene is TRBJ2-3, the V gene TRBV9; D gene ambiguous. Germline V CDR1 and CDR2: SGDLS, YYNGEE. V lost 0 bases, J lost 8 bases, and 19 bases lay in between. The CDR3 consists of 16 residues. This CDR3 is CASSVDGGPLKFTQYF. DNA for the CDR3: TGTGCCAGCAGCGTAGACGGCGGCCCCCTAAAGTTTACGCAGTATTTT.

This clonotype was recorded at least ten times. The chain is built from TRBV9 and TRBJ2-3; the D gene is possibly TRBD2 (6 bases). V gave up 0 bases and J gave up 1 base, with 9 bases separating them. Germline CDR1 and CDR2: SGDLS and YYNGEE. The CDR3 has 15 residues. The CDR3 protein is CASSVASVGTDTQYF. CDR3 nucleotides: TGTGCCAGCAGCGTAGCTAGCGTAGGCACAGATACGCAGTATTTT.

This clonotype has a count of ten or more. The chain links TRBV9 to TRBJ2-1; the D gene is possibly TRBD1 (6 bases). The CDR3 covers 12 residues. Germline lookup yields CDR1 SGDLS and CDR2 YYNGEE. Trimming cost V 3 bases and J 7 bases, with 8 bases left between them. The CDR3 coding sequence is TGTGCCAGCAGCGATACAGGGAATGAGCAGTTCTTC. Translating it yields CASSDTGNEQFF.

This clonotype showed up many times. The chain carries TRBV9 and TRBJ2-7; 14 positions agree with TRBD2. With 4 bases clipped from V and 0 bases from J, the junction kept 6 bases outside the gene matches. CDR3 length: 17 residues. Germline-derived CDR1 and CDR2 are SGDLS and YYNGEE. Here the CDR3 reads CASSPRGTSGGSYEQYF. The CDR3 nucleotides are TGTGCCAGCAGCCCGAGAGGGACTAGCGGGGGCTCCTACGAGCAGTACTTC.

This clonotype was counted at least ten times. The rearrangement links TRBV9 to TRBJ1-5; tentatively, D is TRBD1 (5 bases). Trimming pared 3 bases from V and 13 bases from J, leaving 17 bases between. The germline V gene encodes CDR1 SGDLS and CDR2 YYNGEE. The CDR3 loop spans 13 amino acids. The CDR3 loop reads CASSAAGGGLQHF. CDR3 nucleotide sequence: TGTGCCAGCAGCGCTGCCGGGGGGGGGTTACAGCATTTT.

The gene calls are TRBV9 and TRBJ1-2; TRBD1 matches at 7 bases. The V gene end was trimmed by 5 bases and the J gene end by 7 bases; junction bases not matched to a gene: 11. The length of the CDR3 is 14 residues. From germline, CDR1 is SGDLS and CDR2 YYNGEE. As DNA, the CDR3 is TGTGCCAGCAGGACCCCAGGGGGGATGAGTGGCTACACCTTC. Encoded protein: CASRTPGGMSGYTF.

This clonotype turned up a few times. This chain links TRBV9 with TRBJ2-3; 7 bases align to TRBD2. CDR1 is SGDLS and CDR2 is YYNGEE in the germline V gene. V lost 0 bases, J lost 1 base, and 2 bases stayed unmatched. The CDR3 has 15 residues. The CDR3 region is CASSVAGLGTDTQYF. In DNA form, the CDR3 reads TGTGCCAGCAGCGTAGCTGGACTAGGCACAGATACGCAGTATTTT.

This clonotype was seen more than once but under ten times. V and J are TRBV9 and TRBJ2-3; 7 bases are shared with TRBD2. V lost 2 bases and J lost 0; bases outside the gene matches: 3. CDR3 length equals 15 residues. The germline V gene encodes CDR1 SGDLS and CDR2 YYNGEE. CDR3 coding DNA: TGTGCCAGCAGCGTTATGGGACTAAGCACAGATACGCAGTATTTT. Protein product: CASSVMGLSTDTQYF.

This clonotype is labeled medium-sized. The chain combines TRBV9 with TRBJ1-2; TRBD1 agrees at 9 bases. Unmatched junction bases numbered 2, after V lost 1 base and J lost 4 bases. The CDR3 spans 14 residues. Germline CDR1 and CDR2: SGDLS and YYNGEE. This CDR3 is CASSVTGGSYGYTF. Here the CDR3 DNA reads TGTGCCAGCAGCGTAACAGGGGGCAGCTATGGCTACACCTTC.

In this sample, this clonotype turned up many times. V is TRBV9 and J is TRBJ2-3; perhaps D is TRBD1 or TRBD2 (7 bases each). Germline CDR1 and CDR2: SGDLS and YYNGEE. The length of the CDR3 is 16 residues. V lost 4 bases, J lost 8 bases, and 23 bases lay in between. CDR3 sequence (DNA): TGTGCCAGCAGCCCCTCAAGCACAGGGGAGCGGGGTACGCAGTATTTT. This codes for CASSPSSTGERGTQYF.

This clonotype was detected ten times or more. The chain recombines TRBV9 with TRBJ1-1, with 7 positions matching TRBD1. From germline, CDR1 is SGDLS and CDR2 YYNGEE. Trimming took 0 bases from V and 4 from J; bases not matched to a gene: 6. This CDR3 has 15 amino acids. DNA of the CDR3: TGTGCCAGCAGCGTAGGTCCAGGGGGTCGCACTGAAGCTTTCTTT. It codes for CASSVGPGGRTEAFF.

This clonotype counts as medium-sized (0.01 to 0.1%). The chain uses TRBV9 and TRBJ2-1, with TRBD2 matching over 11 bases. The V gene's germline CDR1 is SGDLS and CDR2 YYNGEE. This CDR3 comprises 18 residues. With V trimmed by 3 bases and J by 10 bases, 18 bases remained unmatched. For the CDR3, the DNA is TGTGCCAGCAGCGCCGGGACTAGCGGCGTCTTCGTGGATGGGGAGCAGTTCTTC. Its translation: CASSAGTSGVFVDGEQFF. The full variable domain, completed using reference TRBV9 and TRBJ2-1, is DSGVTQTPKHLITATGQRVTLRCSPRSGDLSVYWYQQSLDQGLQFLIQYYNGEERAKGNILERFSAQQFPDLHSELNLSSLELGDSALYFCASSAGTSGVFVDGEQFFGPGTRLTVL.

This clonotype appeared many times. The chain is built from TRBV9 and TRBJ2-1; 9 nucleotides agree with TRBD2. Losses at the gene ends were 0 bases for V and 8 bases for J; bases not matched to a gene: 6. The CDR3 has 15 residues. The V gene's germline CDR1 is SGDLS and CDR2 YYNGEE. The chain's CDR3 is CASSVDGGRADEQFF. In DNA, the CDR3 is TGTGCCAGCAGCGTAGATGGCGGGAGGGCCGATGAGCAGTTCTTC. Looking up the rest from reference TRBV9 and TRBJ2-1 gives the full variable domain: DSGVTQTPKHLITATGQRVTLRCSPRSGDLSVYWYQQSLDQGLQFLIQYYNGEERAKGNILERFSAQQFPDLHSELNLSSLELGDSALYFCASSVDGGRADEQFFGPGTRLTVL.

This clonotype was counted many times. J is TRBJ1-5 and V is TRBV9; a possible D gene is TRBD1 (5 bases). This CDR3 is 14 amino acids long. V shed 4 bases and J shed 5 bases, with 13 bases lying between them. From germline, CDR1 is SGDLS and CDR2 YYNGEE. The CDR3 loop reads CASSLGQGYQPQHF. The CDR3 coding sequence is TGTGCCAGCAGCCTAGGGCAGGGCTATCAGCCCCAGCATTTT. Supplemented by reference TRBV9 and TRBJ1-5, the full variable domain reads DSGVTQTPKHLITATGQRVTLRCSPRSGDLSVYWYQQSLDQGLQFLIQYYNGEERAKGNILERFSAQQFPDLHSELNLSSLELGDSALYFCASSLGQGYQPQHFGDGTRLSIL.

This clonotype was counted at least ten times. The rearrangement links TRBV9 to TRBJ2-3; a weak D match, TRBD1 (6 bases). The CDR3 loop spans 14 amino acids. V was shortened by 0 bases and J by 2 bases, with 7 bases between the two germline ends. CDR1 is SGDLS, CDR2 YYNGEE, per germline. In DNA, the CDR3 is TGTGCCAGCAGCGTAGGGGACACCACAGATACGCAGTATTTT. This codes for CASSVGDTTDTQYF.

This clonotype was found many times. J is TRBJ2-1 and V is TRBV9; 8 nucleotides agree with TRBD2. J lost 7 bases, V lost 0 bases, and 12 bases had no gene match. CDR3 size: 17 residues. The germline CDR1 and CDR2 sequences are SGDLS and YYNGEE. CDR3 sequence reads: CASSVVGRRGGANEQFF. The CDR3 DNA follows: TGTGCCAGCAGCGTAGTGGGTAGACGGGGGGGCGCGAATGAGCAGTTCTTC.

This clonotype was observed a few times. CDR3 DNA sequence: TGTGCCAGCAGCGTAGATATAGGGGGCTCCTACGAGCAGTACTTC. It yields the protein CASSVDIGGSYEQYF. The genes are TRBV9 and TRBJ2-7, with D possibly matching TRBD1 (6 bases). The germline CDR1 and CDR2 sequences are SGDLS and YYNGEE. Trimming cost V 0 bases and J 0 bases, with 10 bases left between them. This CDR3 spans 15 amino acids. The whole variable domain, filled in from reference TRBV9 and TRBJ2-7, reads DSGVTQTPKHLITATGQRVTLRCSPRSGDLSVYWYQQSLDQGLQFLIQYYNGEERAKGNILERFSAQQFPDLHSELNLSSLELGDSALYFCASSVDIGGSYEQYFGPGTRLTVT.

Many counts were recorded for this clonotype. The chain couples TRBV9 to TRBJ2-1, with 7 positions matching TRBD2. The germline V gene has CDR1 SGDLS and CDR2 YYNGEE. The trim removed 3 bases at V and 5 bases at J, leaving 14 bases unmatched. The CDR3 consists of 17 residues. The CDR3 coding sequence is TGTGCCAGCAGCGCCGCATTTTCAGAGCGGGACCACAATGAGCAGTTCTTC. This codes for CASSAAFSERDHNEQFF. The variable domain in full, completed from reference TRBV9 and TRBJ2-1, reads DSGVTQTPKHLITATGQRVTLRCSPRSGDLSVYWYQQSLDQGLQFLIQYYNGEERAKGNILERFSAQQFPDLHSELNLSSLELGDSALYFCASSAAFSERDHNEQFFGPGTRLTVL.

This clonotype was recorded a few times. The V and J genes are TRBV9 and TRBJ2-3; no definite D call. The CDR3 spans 13 residues. Germline CDR1 is SGDLS and CDR2 is YYNGEE. V lost 0 bases to trimming and J lost 7 bases, with 9 bases between them. This CDR3 reads CASSVEELNTQYF. The CDR3 bases are TGTGCCAGCAGCGTAGAGGAATTGAATACGCAGTATTTT.

This clonotype was seen a few times. J is TRBJ2-1 and V is TRBV9, with D unclear. The CDR3 sequence is 15 residues long. Germline assignment: CDR1 SGDLS and CDR2 YYNGEE. Trimming took 3 bases from V and 5 from J, leaving 15 bases between them. CDR3 residues: CASSARLMVNNEQFF. Here the CDR3 DNA reads TGTGCCAGCAGCGCCAGATTAATGGTGAACAATGAGCAGTTCTTC.

This clonotype was seen many times. The V and J genes are TRBV9 and TRBJ1-4; maybe TRBD1 (6 bases). V gave up 1 base and J gave up 8 bases, with 12 bases separating them. The CDR3 has 14 amino acids. The V gene's germline CDR1 is SGDLS and CDR2 YYNGEE. The CDR3 reads CASSVQGTGEKLFF. The DNA for the CDR3 is TGTGCCAGCAGCGTACAGGGGACGGGGGAAAAACTGTTTTTT. The full variable domain, in which reference TRBV9 and TRBJ1-4 provide the parts outside the CDR3, is DSGVTQTPKHLITATGQRVTLRCSPRSGDLSVYWYQQSLDQGLQFLIQYYNGEERAKGNILERFSAQQFPDLHSELNLSSLELGDSALYFCASSVQGTGEKLFFGSGTQLSVL.